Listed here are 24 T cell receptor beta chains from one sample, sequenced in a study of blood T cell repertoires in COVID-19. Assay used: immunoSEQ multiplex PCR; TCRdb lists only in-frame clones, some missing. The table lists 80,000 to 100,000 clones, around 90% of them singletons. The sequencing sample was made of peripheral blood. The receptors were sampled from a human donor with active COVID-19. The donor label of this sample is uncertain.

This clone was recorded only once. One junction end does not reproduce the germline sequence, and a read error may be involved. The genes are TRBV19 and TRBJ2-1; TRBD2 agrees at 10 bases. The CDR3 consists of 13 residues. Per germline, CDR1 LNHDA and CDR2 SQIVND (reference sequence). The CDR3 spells CASSMRSSGGAVF. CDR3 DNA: TGTGCCAGTAGTATGCGATCGAGCGGGGGGGCGGTCTTC.

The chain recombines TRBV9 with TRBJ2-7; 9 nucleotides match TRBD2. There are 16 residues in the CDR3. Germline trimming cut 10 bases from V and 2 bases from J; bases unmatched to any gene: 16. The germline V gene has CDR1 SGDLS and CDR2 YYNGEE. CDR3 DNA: TGTGCCTCGTCCATGGCAGGCGGGGGGGGCACCTACGAGCAGTACTTC. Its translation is CASSMAGGGGTYEQYF.

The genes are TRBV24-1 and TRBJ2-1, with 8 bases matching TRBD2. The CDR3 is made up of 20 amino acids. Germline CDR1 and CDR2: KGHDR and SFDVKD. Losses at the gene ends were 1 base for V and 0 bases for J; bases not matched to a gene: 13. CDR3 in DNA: TGTGCCACCAGTGATTTAACGGGGGGGGCCGGGCCTACCTCCTACAATGAGCAGTTCTTC. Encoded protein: CATSDLTGGAGPTSYNEQFF.

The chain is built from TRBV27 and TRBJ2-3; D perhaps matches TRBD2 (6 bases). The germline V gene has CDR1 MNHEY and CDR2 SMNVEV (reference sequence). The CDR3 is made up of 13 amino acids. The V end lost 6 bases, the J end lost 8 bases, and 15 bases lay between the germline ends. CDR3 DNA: TGTGCCAGCAGGAGCCGACTAGTAGCTACGCAGTATTTT. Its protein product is CASRSRLVATQYF.

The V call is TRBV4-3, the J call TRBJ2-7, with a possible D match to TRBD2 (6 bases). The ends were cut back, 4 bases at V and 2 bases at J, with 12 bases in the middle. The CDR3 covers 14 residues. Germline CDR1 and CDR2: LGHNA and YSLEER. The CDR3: CASSPGLGPYEQYF. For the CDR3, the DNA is TGCGCCAGCAGCCCGGGACTGGGGCCCTACGAGCAGTACTTC.

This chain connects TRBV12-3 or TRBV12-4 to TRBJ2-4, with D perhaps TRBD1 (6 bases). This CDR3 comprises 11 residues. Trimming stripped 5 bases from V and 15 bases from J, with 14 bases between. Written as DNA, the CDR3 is TGTGCCAGCAGTCTGGGACATTCTAGGTACTTC. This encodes CASSLGHSRYF.

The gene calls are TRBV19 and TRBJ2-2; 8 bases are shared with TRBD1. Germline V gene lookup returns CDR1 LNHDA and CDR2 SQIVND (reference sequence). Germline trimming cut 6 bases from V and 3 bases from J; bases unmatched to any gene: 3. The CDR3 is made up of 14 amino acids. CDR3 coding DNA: TGTGCCAGTAGACAGACAGGGGACACCGGGGAGCTGTTTTTT. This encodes CASRQTGDTGELFF.

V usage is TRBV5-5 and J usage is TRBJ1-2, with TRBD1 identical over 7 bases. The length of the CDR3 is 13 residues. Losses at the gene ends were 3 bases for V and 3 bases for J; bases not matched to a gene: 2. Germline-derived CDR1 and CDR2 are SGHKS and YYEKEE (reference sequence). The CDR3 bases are TGTGCCAGCAGCTCTGACAGGGACTATGGCTACACCTTC. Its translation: CASSSDRDYGYTF.

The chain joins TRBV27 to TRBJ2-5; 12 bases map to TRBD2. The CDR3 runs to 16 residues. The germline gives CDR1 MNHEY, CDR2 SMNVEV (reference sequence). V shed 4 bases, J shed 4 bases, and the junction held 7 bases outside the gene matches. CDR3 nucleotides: TGTGCCAGCAGTTCACTCGCGACTAGCGGGGGAGAGACCCAGTACTTC. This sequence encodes CASSSLATSGGETQYF.

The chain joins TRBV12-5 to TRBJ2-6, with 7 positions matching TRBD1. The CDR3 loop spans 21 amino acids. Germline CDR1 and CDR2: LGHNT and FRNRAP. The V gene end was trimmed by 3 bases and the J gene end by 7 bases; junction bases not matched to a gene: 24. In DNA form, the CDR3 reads TGTGCTAGTGGTTTTACTGCTAGGGGGCTAGGAGGTCACCTGGGAGCCAACGTCCTGACTTTC. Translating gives CASGFTARGLGGHLGANVLTF. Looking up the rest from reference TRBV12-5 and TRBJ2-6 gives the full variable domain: DARVTQTPRHKVTEMGQEVTMRCQPILGHNTVFWYRQTMMQGLELLAYFRNRAPLDDSGMPKDRFSAEMPDATLATLKIQPSEPRDSAVYFCASGFTARGLGGHLGANVLTFGAGSRLTVL.

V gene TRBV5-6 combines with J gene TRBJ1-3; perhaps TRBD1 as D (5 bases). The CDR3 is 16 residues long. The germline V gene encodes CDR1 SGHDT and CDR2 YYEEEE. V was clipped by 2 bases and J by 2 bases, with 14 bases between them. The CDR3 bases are TGTGCCAGCAGCTTTCCCCAAACAGGCACTGGAAACACCATATATTTT. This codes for CASSFPQTGTGNTIYF.

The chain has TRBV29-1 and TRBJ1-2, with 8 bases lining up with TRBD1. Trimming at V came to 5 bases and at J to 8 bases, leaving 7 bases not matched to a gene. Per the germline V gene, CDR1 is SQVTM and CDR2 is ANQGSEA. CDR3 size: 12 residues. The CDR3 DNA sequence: TGCAGCGTTCGGCAGGGGGCGAAAGGCTACACCTTC. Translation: CSVRQGAKGYTF.

The CDR3 spells CAIGRTGSQEQYF. In DNA form, the CDR3 reads TGTGCCATCGGCCGGACAGGGTCGCAAGAGCAGTACTTC. This chain links TRBV10-3 with TRBJ2-7; 8 bases are shared with TRBD1. After removal of 8 bases from V and 7 bases from J, the junction contained 10 bases not matched to a gene. The CDR3 length is 13 residues. In germline, CDR1 is ENHRY, CDR2 SYGVKD.

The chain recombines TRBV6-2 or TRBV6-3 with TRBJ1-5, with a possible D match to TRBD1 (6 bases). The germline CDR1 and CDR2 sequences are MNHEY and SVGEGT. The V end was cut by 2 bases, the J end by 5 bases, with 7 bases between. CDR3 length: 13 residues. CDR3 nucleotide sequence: TGTGCCAGCAGTTACGGGGGCCATCAGCCCCAGCATTTT. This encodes CASSYGGHQPQHF.

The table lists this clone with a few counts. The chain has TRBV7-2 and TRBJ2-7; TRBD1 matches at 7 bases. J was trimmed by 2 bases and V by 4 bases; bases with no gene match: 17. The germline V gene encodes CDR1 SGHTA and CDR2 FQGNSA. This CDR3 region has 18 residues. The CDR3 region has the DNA TGTGCCAGCAGCTCTAGTTCCTCCTCATTCAGGGGGACCTACGAGCAGTACTTC. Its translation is CASSSSSSSFRGTYEQYF.

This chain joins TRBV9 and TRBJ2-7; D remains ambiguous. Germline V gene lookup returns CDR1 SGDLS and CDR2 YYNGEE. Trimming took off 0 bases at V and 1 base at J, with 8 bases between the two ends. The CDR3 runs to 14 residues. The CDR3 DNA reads TGTGCCAGCAGCGTAGGGCTAGTTTCCTACGAGCAGTACTTC. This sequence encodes CASSVGLVSYEQYF.

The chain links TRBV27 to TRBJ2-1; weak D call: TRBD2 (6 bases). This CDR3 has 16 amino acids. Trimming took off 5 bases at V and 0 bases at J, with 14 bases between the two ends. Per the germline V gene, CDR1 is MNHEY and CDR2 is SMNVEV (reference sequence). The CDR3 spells CASSRLGIVSYNEQFF. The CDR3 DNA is TGTGCCAGCAGTCGACTAGGTATTGTCTCCTACAATGAGCAGTTCTTC.

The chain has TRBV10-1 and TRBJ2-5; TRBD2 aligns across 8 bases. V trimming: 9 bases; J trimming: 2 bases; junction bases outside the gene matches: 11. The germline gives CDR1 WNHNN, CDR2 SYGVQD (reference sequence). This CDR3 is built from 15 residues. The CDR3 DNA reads TGCGCCAGGACCGTAACTAGCGGATTTCAAGAGACCCAGTACTTC. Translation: CARTVTSGFQETQYF.

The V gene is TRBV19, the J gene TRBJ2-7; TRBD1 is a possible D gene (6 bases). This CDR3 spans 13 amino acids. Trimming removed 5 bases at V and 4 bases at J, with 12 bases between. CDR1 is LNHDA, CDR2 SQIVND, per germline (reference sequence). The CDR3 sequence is CASSLGTPYEQYF. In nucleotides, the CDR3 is TGTGCCAGTAGTCTCGGGACACCATACGAGCAGTACTTC.

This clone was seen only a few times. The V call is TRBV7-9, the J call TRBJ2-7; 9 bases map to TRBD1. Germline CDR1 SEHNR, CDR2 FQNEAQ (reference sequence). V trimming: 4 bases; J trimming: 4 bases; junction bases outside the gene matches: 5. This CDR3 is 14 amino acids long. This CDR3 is CASSYRDRAYEQYF. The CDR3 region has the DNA TGTGCCAGCAGCTACCGGGACAGGGCTTACGAGCAGTACTTC.

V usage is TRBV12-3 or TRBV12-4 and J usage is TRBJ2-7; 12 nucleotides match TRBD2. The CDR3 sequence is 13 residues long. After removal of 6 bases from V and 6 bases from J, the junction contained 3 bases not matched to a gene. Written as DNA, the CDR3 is TGTGCCAGCAGGCCGACTAGCGGGGGCGAGCAGTACTTC. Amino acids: CASRPTSGGEQYF.

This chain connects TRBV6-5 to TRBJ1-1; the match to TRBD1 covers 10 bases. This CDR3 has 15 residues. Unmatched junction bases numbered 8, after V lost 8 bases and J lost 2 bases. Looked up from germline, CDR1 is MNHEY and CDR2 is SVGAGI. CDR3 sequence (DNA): TGTGCCAGCCGAGGGGACAGGGGTCCCAACACTGAAGCTTTCTTT. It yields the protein CASRGDRGPNTEAFF.

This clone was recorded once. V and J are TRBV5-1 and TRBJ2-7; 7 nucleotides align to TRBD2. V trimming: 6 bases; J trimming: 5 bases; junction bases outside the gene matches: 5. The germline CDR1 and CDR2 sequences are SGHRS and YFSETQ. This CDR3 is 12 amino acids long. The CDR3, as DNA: TGCGCCAGCAAGGGAGGGCTCCACGAGCAGTACTTC. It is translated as CASKGGLHEQYF. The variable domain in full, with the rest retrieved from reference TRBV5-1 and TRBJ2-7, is KAGVTQTPRYLIKTRGQQVTLSCSPISGHRSVSWYQQTPGQGLQFLFEYFSETQRNKGNFPGRFSGRQFSNSRSEMNVSTLELGDSALYLCASKGGLHEQYFGPGTRLTVT.

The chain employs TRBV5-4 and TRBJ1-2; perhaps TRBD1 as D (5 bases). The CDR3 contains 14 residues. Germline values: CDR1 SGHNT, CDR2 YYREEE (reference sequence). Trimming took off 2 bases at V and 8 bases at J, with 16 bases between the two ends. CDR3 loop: CASSLPGRGEGYTF. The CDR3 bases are TGTGCCAGCAGCTTACCGGGGAGGGGTGAGGGCTACACCTTC.